Here is one TCR beta chain with its context. The data derive from a study of blood T cell repertoires in COVID-19. Background on the study: T cells, B-cell-depleted T cells, or PBMCs supplied cDNA or gDNA.

Followed longitudinally, the Seattle patients had been enrolled during active infection. With V trimmed by 3 bases and J by 9 bases, 4 bases remained unmatched. This CDR3 has 15 amino acids. Germline V gene sequence: CDR1 SGHRS, CDR2 YFSETQ. Profiling relied on immunoSEQ multiplex PCR, and the TCRdb table lists in-frame clones only, not all of them. The sample contains some 200,000 clones, over 80% of which appear only once. The source material was peripheral blood. The V call is TRBV5-1, the J call TRBJ2-1; 15 nucleotides agree with TRBD2. The source of this sequence is a woman aged 25-40 years with COVID-19, enrolled during active disease. This CDR3 is CASSWGGLAGGEQFF. For the CDR3, the DNA is TGCGCCAGCAGCTGGGGGGGACTAGCGGGAGGTGAGCAGTTCTTC.